One and the same sample provided the 14 T cell receptor beta chains below, sequenced in a study of T cell responses to AZD1222 COVID-19 vaccine. Clones were read by immunoSEQ multiplex PCR, and TCRdb kept only the in-frame ones, dropping some. The sample records fewer than 200,000 clones, roughly 92% being singletons. The specimen was peripheral blood, collected on day 0 of AZD1222 vaccination. Receptor source: an adult in good health.

V and J are TRBV18 and TRBJ1-2; TRBD1 matches at 9 bases. Germline lookup yields CDR1 KGHSH and CDR2 LQKENI. Losses at the gene ends were 3 bases for V and 8 bases for J; bases not matched to a gene: 10. The CDR3 sequence is 15 residues long. CDR3 sequence: CASSPSGQGVGGYTF. The DNA for the CDR3 is TGTGCCAGCTCACCGTCGGGACAGGGAGTAGGAGGCTACACCTTC.

The rearrangement links TRBV4-1 to TRBJ2-3; D is uncertain. Trimming pared 0 bases from V and 2 bases from J, leaving 6 bases between. Germline loops: CDR1 MGHRA, CDR2 YSYEKL. This CDR3 has 14 residues. CDR3 nucleotides: TGCGCCAGCAGCCAAGAGGACCCCACAGATACGCAGTATTTT. It specifies CASSQEDPTDTQYF.

The genes are TRBV30 and TRBJ2-7; the D gene could be TRBD1 or TRBD2 (7 bases each). Looked up from germline, CDR1 is GTSNPN and CDR2 is SVGIG (reference sequence). The CDR3 length is 14 residues. Trimming cost V 1 base and J 10 bases, with 20 bases left between them. In DNA, the CDR3 is TGTGCCTGGAGTGAGGGGGGAGGGGGCTACGGCCAGTACGTC. Translation: CAWSEGGGGYGQYV.

The chain recombines TRBV5-4 with TRBJ2-3, with D maybe TRBD1 (6 bases). V was trimmed by 0 bases and J by 2 bases, leaving 10 bases between them. CDR3 length equals 15 residues. CDR1 and CDR2 from the germline V gene are SGHNT and YYREEE (reference sequence). DNA for the CDR3: TGTGCCAGCAGCTTGGACAGGGAGAACACAGATACGCAGTATTTT. Translated: CASSLDRENTDTQYF.

This chain links TRBV24-1 with TRBJ2-2; possible D gene TRBD1, 6 bases. The ends were cut back, 4 bases at V and 7 bases at J, with 9 bases in the middle. The CDR3 is made up of 13 amino acids. Germline CDR1 reads KGHDR; CDR2 reads SFDVKD. CDR3 bases: TGTGCCACCAGTGACACAGGGTTCGGGGAGCTGTTTTTT. Translation: CATSDTGFGELFF.

The gene calls are TRBV15 and TRBJ1-1, with D uncertain. CDR1 LNHNV and CDR2 YYDKDF come from the germline V gene (reference sequence). The CDR3 totals 16 residues. The germline V and J ends were trimmed by 3 bases and 5 bases, with 19 bases remaining between them. The DNA of the CDR3 is TGTGCCACCAGCAGTGCCGTGGGGATCCGGATGACTGAAGCTTTCTTT. It is translated as CATSSAVGIRMTEAFF.

V is TRBV9 and J is TRBJ1-3, with TRBD1 matching 10 bases. The CDR3 is made up of 15 amino acids. The V gene end was trimmed by 3 bases and the J gene end by 3 bases; junction bases not matched to a gene: 3. The germline V gene encodes CDR1 SGDLS and CDR2 YYNGEE. The CDR3 loop is CASSARTGGGNTIYF. Written as DNA, the CDR3 is TGTGCCAGCAGCGCCAGGACAGGGGGTGGAAACACCATATATTTT.

The chain recombines TRBV2 with TRBJ2-1; D is ambiguous. The CDR3 is 14 residues long. Per germline, CDR1 SNHLY and CDR2 FYNNEI. The V gene lost 4 bases and the J gene lost 5 bases, with 12 bases spanning the gap. CDR3: CASSVVGGNNEQFF. The CDR3 coding sequence is TGTGCCAGCAGTGTCGTCGGCGGTAACAATGAGCAGTTCTTC.

This chain joins TRBV18 and TRBJ1-6; D not resolved. V was shortened by 1 base and J by 0 bases, with 7 bases between the two germline ends. The CDR3 is made up of 16 amino acids. Per the germline V gene, CDR1 is KGHSH and CDR2 is LQKENI. DNA for the CDR3: TGTGCCAGCTCACCACAGGAATCCTCCTATAATTCACCCCTCCACTTT. This sequence encodes CASSPQESSYNSPLHF. Combining the CDR3 with reference TRBV18 and TRBJ1-6 gives the whole variable domain NAGVMQNPRHLVRRRGQEARLRCSPMKGHSHVYWYRQLPEEGLKFMVYLQKENIIDESGMPKERFSAEFPKEGPSILRIQQVVRGDSAAYFCASSPQESSYNSPLHFGNGTRLTVT.

This chain links TRBV5-1 with TRBJ1-2; D ambiguous. V shed 3 bases and J shed 1 base, with 7 bases lying between them. Germline V lookup: CDR1 SGHRS, CDR2 YFSETQ. CDR3 length: 13 residues. As DNA, the CDR3 is TGCGCCAGCAGCTCGGACGGTAACTATGGCTACACCTTC. Translating gives CASSSDGNYGYTF.

The V and J genes are TRBV7-2 and TRBJ2-7, with 7 bases aligning to TRBD1. The CDR3 has 15 amino acids. Germline lookup yields CDR1 SGHTA and CDR2 FQGNSA. J gave up 4 bases and V 0 bases, and 6 bases lay outside the gene matches. The CDR3 DNA follows: TGTGCCAGCAGCTTAGCAGGGGGCCAGGGGTACGAGCAGTACGTC. Translating it yields CASSLAGGQGYEQYV.

V gene TRBV3-1 (or the pseudogene TRBV3-2) combines with J gene TRBJ1-1; tentative D call: TRBD1 (5 bases). This CDR3 is 16 amino acids long. Trimming shortened V by 4 bases and J by 2 bases, and 17 bases separated the two germline ends. Germline V gene lookup returns CDR1 LGHDT and CDR2 YNNKEL (reference sequence). For the CDR3, the DNA is TGTGCCAGCAGCCCCGCTACAGGATTTGGTAACACTGAAGCTTTCTTT. It codes for CASSPATGFGNTEAFF.

This chain uses TRBV2 with TRBJ1-2, with D possibly being TRBD1 (6 bases). Per germline, CDR1 SNHLY and CDR2 FYNNEI. CDR3 size: 13 residues. V lost 8 bases to trimming and J lost 8 bases, with 18 bases between them. The CDR3 coding sequence is TGTGCCAGCGAAGTAGGGGGGGCCTCGGGCTACACCTTC. This sequence encodes CASEVGGASGYTF.

A note on this clone: The sample holds other DNA sequences that translate to the same CDR3. The chain uses TRBV6-5 and TRBJ1-1; no clear D gene. Trimming took 4 bases from V and 4 from J, leaving 4 bases between them. CDR3 length: 11 amino acids. Germline V gene lookup returns CDR1 MNHEY and CDR2 SVGAGI. The CDR3 is CASSLGTEAFF. CDR3 nucleotide sequence: TGTGCCAGCAGTTTGGGCACTGAAGCTTTCTTT.